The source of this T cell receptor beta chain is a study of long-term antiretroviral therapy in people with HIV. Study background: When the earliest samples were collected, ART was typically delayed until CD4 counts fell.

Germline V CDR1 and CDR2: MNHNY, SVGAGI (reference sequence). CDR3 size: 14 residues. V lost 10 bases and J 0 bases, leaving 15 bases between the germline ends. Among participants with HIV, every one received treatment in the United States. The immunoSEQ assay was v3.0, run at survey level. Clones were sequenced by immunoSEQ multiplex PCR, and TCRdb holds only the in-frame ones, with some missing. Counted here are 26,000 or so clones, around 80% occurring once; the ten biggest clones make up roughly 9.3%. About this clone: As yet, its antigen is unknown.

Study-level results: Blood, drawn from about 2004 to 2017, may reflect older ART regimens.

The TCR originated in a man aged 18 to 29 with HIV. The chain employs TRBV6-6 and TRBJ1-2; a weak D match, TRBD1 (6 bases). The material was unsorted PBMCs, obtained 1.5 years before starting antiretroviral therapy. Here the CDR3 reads CATWGQPTNYGYTF. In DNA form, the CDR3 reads TGTGCCACCTGGGGGCAGCCAACTAACTATGGCTACACCTTC.